The 27 T cell receptor beta chains listed next were all sequenced from one sample in a study of beta chain features in type 1 diabetes (dated by TCRdb to between 2018 and 2020). Library preparation was by the immunoSEQ multiplex PCR assay. The High Capacity cDNA Reverse Transcription Kit was used to reverse transcribe all of the isolated RNA, meaning that expressed TCRB transcripts were what got sequenced. Not all clones reach the TCRdb copy of this immuneACCESS table, which keeps in-frame sequences only. Checked studies attribute under half of the gap to unresolved V genes and leave the rest unexplained. This sample comprises a few hundred thousand clones, roughly 15% of them detected only once. Approximately 0.02% of the sample belongs to the ten largest clones. The specimen sequenced was naive CD4+ T cells from blood. The cell subset or site label of this sample denotes: true naive CD4+ T cells. These receptors were obtained from a woman between 18 and 29 years old in good health.

J is TRBJ2-7 and V is TRBV30; D is uncertain. The germline CDR1 and CDR2 sequences are GTSNPN and SVGIG (reference sequence). The CDR3 has 12 residues. V was cut by 2 bases and J by 6 bases, with 11 bases left in between. The CDR3 DNA follows: TGTGCCTGGAGTATGACTCTCTCCGAGCAGTACTTC. Translation: CAWSMTLSEQYF.

This chain uses TRBV6-1 with TRBJ2-3; D gene unclear. Germline CDR1 is MNHNS and CDR2 is SASEGT. The CDR3 is made up of 12 amino acids. Trimming took off 6 bases at V and 6 bases at J, with 10 bases between the two ends. For the CDR3, the DNA is TGTGCCAGCAGGGCTTATCCCGATACGCAGTATTTT. Residues: CASRAYPDTQYF.

This clone was counted between two and nine times. J is TRBJ1-2 and V is TRBV6-6; unclear D gene. Germline assignment: CDR1 MNHNY and CDR2 SVGAGI (reference sequence). The CDR3 spans 16 residues. V was pared by 0 bases and J by 4 bases, with 15 bases between. The CDR3 region is CASSYSAENPFYGYTF. The CDR3 coding sequence is TGTGCCAGCAGTTACTCGGCGGAGAACCCTTTCTATGGCTACACCTTC.

This clone has a handful of counts. The chain recombines TRBV29-1 with TRBJ1-5, with 9 bases that match TRBD1. The V and J ends lost 5 bases and 0 bases, in that order; junction bases with no gene match: 8. CDR1 is SQVTM, CDR2 ANQGSEA, per germline. The CDR3 consists of 16 residues. CDR3 coding DNA: TGCAGCGTTCTTTCGGGACAGGGTTATAGCAATCAGCCCCAGCATTTT. Translating it yields CSVLSGQGYSNQPQHF.

V and J are TRBV5-4 and TRBJ2-1; TRBD2 might be the D (6 bases). V was cut by 1 base and J by 6 bases, with 14 bases left in between. This CDR3 contains 15 residues. Germline V gene data show CDR1 as SGHNT and CDR2 as YYREEE (reference sequence). CDR3 DNA: TGTGCCAGCAGCTTGTGGGCCGGGGGAGTCAATGAGCAGTTCTTC. This translates into CASSLWAGGVNEQFF.

The sample holds a few counts of this clone. The chain links TRBV5-1 to TRBJ1-1; 8 nucleotides match TRBD1. V trimming: 3 bases; J trimming: 1 base; junction bases outside the gene matches: 5. In germline, CDR1 is SGHRS, CDR2 YFSETQ. The CDR3 consists of 15 residues. CDR3 sequence: CASSSRTGRNTEAFF. The CDR3 DNA reads TGCGCCAGCAGCTCACGGACAGGGAGGAACACTGAAGCTTTCTTT. The full variable domain, in which reference TRBV5-1 and TRBJ1-1 provide the parts outside the CDR3, is KAGVTQTPRYLIKTRGQQVTLSCSPISGHRSVSWYQQTPGQGLQFLFEYFSETQRNKGNFPGRFSGRQFSNSRSEMNVSTLELGDSALYLCASSSRTGRNTEAFFGQGTRLTVV.

This chain uses TRBV27 with TRBJ2-2, with D perhaps TRBD1 (5 bases). Deletions cut 6 bases from V and 6 bases from J, with 23 bases between. The CDR3 extends over 17 amino acids. Germline V gene data show CDR1 as MNHEY and CDR2 as SMNVEV (reference sequence). The CDR3 DNA follows: TGTGCCAGCAGCCAGAGGTCTCCGACAGTTTCGGCCGGGGAGCTGTTTTTT. This encodes CASSQRSPTVSAGELFF.

The CDR3 coding sequence is TGTGCCAGCAGTTACGACATCGGCTACACCTTC. Amino acids: CASSYDIGYTF. The chain recombines TRBV6-6 with TRBJ1-2; D not certain. The CDR3 extends over 11 amino acids. V was trimmed by 2 bases and J by 8 bases, leaving 6 bases between them. Germline V lookup: CDR1 MNHNY, CDR2 SVGAGI (reference sequence).

V and J are TRBV18 and TRBJ2-7, with 9 positions matching TRBD1. V lost 0 bases and J lost 2; bases outside the gene matches: 2. Germline lookup yields CDR1 KGHSH and CDR2 LQKENI. There are 15 residues in the CDR3. The CDR3 spells CASSPPNRGPYEQYF. CDR3 DNA: TGTGCCAGCTCACCACCGAACAGGGGGCCCTACGAGCAGTACTTC.

This rearrangement joins TRBV6-5 to TRBJ1-2; 9 bases align to TRBD1. Germline CDR1 MNHEY, CDR2 SVGAGI. V lost 0 bases and J lost 3; bases outside the gene matches: 2. This CDR3 region has 15 residues. CDR3 in amino acids: CASSYSGQGDYGYTF. The CDR3 DNA is TGTGCCAGCAGTTACTCGGGACAGGGAGACTATGGCTACACCTTC.

CDR3 region: CASSPGQGVSDEQFF. The CDR3 coding sequence is TGCGCCAGCAGCCCGGGACAGGGGGTGTCGGATGAGCAGTTCTTC. The V and J genes are TRBV5-1 and TRBJ2-1; 11 nucleotides align to TRBD1. Germline V lookup: CDR1 SGHRS, CDR2 YFSETQ. This CDR3 spans 15 amino acids. J lost 8 bases, V lost 4 bases, and 8 bases had no gene match. Drawing the rest from reference TRBV5-1 and TRBJ2-1, the complete variable domain is KAGVTQTPRYLIKTRGQQVTLSCSPISGHRSVSWYQQTPGQGLQFLFEYFSETQRNKGNFPGRFSGRQFSNSRSEMNVSTLELGDSALYLCASSPGQGVSDEQFFGPGTRLTVL.

The chain has TRBV5-1 and TRBJ2-7; D may be TRBD2 (5 bases). V gave up 4 bases and J gave up 2 bases, with 16 bases separating them. The germline CDR1 and CDR2 sequences are SGHRS and YFSETQ. This CDR3 is 15 amino acids long. The CDR3 DNA reads TGCGCCAGCAGCACTGGAGGTGCGGCTGCCTACGAGCAGTACTTC. As protein: CASSTGGAAAYEQYF.

The V gene is TRBV10-3, the J gene TRBJ2-7; D gene ambiguous. The V and J ends lost 4 bases and 5 bases respectively, with 6 bases between them. Germline V CDR1 and CDR2: ENHRY, SYGVKD. The length of the CDR3 is 11 residues. The CDR3 sequence: CAISAIDEQYF. The CDR3 coding sequence is TGTGCCATCAGTGCTATCGACGAGCAGTACTTC.

The chain combines TRBV28 with TRBJ2-7; 7 bases align to TRBD2. Germline lookup yields CDR1 MDHEN and CDR2 SYDVKM. The CDR3 contains 14 residues. V was clipped by 6 bases and J by 2 bases; unmatched bases: 7. The CDR3 DNA sequence: TGTGCCAGCAGCTCTAGCGGACCTACCTACGAGCAGTACTTC. Translating gives CASSSSGPTYEQYF.

CDR3 loop: CASSLGGQKETQYF. DNA for the CDR3: TGTGCCAGCAGCTTAGGGGGACAGAAAGAGACCCAGTACTTC. This rearrangement joins TRBV7-9 to TRBJ2-5, with 7 bases identical to TRBD1. In germline, CDR1 is SEHNR, CDR2 FQNEAQ (reference sequence). V shed 1 base, J shed 3 bases, and the junction held 2 bases outside the gene matches. The CDR3 length is 14 residues.

This clone was detected a few times. Within the sample, other DNA sequences also encode this same CDR3. V is TRBV18 and J is TRBJ1-1; the D is unclear. Trimming left V 1 base short and J 4 bases short, with 10 bases between. The CDR3 is 14 amino acids. Germline values: CDR1 KGHSH, CDR2 LQKENI. The CDR3 region has the DNA TGTGCCAGCTCACCACTGCGAGAGGGCACTGAAGCTTTCTTT. It translates to CASSPLREGTEAFF.

The V call is TRBV5-1, the J call TRBJ2-6, with 7 bases lining up with TRBD1. The CDR3 consists of 16 residues. CDR1 and CDR2 (germline): SGHRS, YFSETQ. J lost 4 bases, V lost 3 bases, and 7 bases had no gene match. Here the CDR3 DNA reads TGCGCCAGCAGCTCGGGACAGTCAGCCGGGGCCAACGTCCTGACTTTC. The encoded protein is CASSSGQSAGANVLTF.

The chain recombines TRBV4-1 with TRBJ2-1; 15 nucleotides align to TRBD2. The CDR3 consists of 15 residues. Germline CDR1 MGHRA, CDR2 YSYEKL. V dropped 6 bases and J dropped 10; count of bases not matched to a gene: 7. The DNA for the CDR3 is TGCGCCAGCAGTCTAGCCGGGACTAGCGGGGGGGAGCAGTTCTTC. This translates into CASSLAGTSGGEQFF.

This chain connects TRBV7-9 to TRBJ2-6, with TRBD1 as a possible D gene (6 bases). In germline, CDR1 is SEHNR, CDR2 FQNEAQ (reference sequence). V shed 5 bases and J shed 2 bases, with 16 bases lying between them. The length of the CDR3 is 17 residues. The CDR3 here is CASSLYSQGPGANVLTF. The CDR3 bases are TGTGCCAGCAGCCTATACTCACAGGGACCTGGGGCCAACGTCCTGACTTTC.

The chain joins TRBV5-1 to TRBJ1-5, with D possibly matching TRBD1 (5 bases). V was cut by 3 bases and J by 2 bases, with 15 bases left in between. The CDR3 contains 16 residues. Germline V gene sequence: CDR1 SGHRS, CDR2 YFSETQ. The CDR3 sequence: CASSSVPRGGNQPQHF. The CDR3 DNA reads as TGCGCCAGCAGCTCCGTGCCGCGGGGGGGCAATCAGCCCCAGCATTTT.

This clone was detected only a few times. V and J are TRBV2 and TRBJ2-7; TRBD1 matches 7 bases. Germline V gene lookup returns CDR1 SNHLY and CDR2 FYNNEI. Trimming at V came to 7 bases and at J to 0 bases, leaving 6 bases not matched to a gene. The CDR3 runs to 14 residues. As DNA, the CDR3 is TGTGCCAGCAACGAGGACAGGAGCTCCTACGAGCAGTACTTC. Amino acids: CASNEDRSSYEQYF.

This chain uses TRBV6-5 with TRBJ1-2; the D is unclear. The germline V gene encodes CDR1 MNHEY and CDR2 SVGAGI. V was pared by 2 bases and J by 6 bases, with 7 bases between. The CDR3 consists of 12 residues. For the CDR3, the DNA is TGTGCCAGCAGTTACGGTAGCCATGGCTACACCTTC. Protein sequence: CASSYGSHGYTF.

The sample holds a few counts of this clone. Sequence at one end of the junction differs from germline and may be a read error. The chain employs TRBV2 and TRBJ2-5; TRBD1 might be the D (5 bases). CDR3 size: 14 residues. Germline-derived CDR1 and CDR2 are SNHLY and FYNNEI. This CDR3 reads CASSERAGQETQYF. For the CDR3, the DNA is TGTGCCAGCAGTGAAAGGGCAGGACAAGAAACCCAGTACTTC.

The gene calls are TRBV27 and TRBJ2-3, with TRBD1 matching over 10 bases. V lost 4 bases and J lost 5; bases outside the gene matches: 9. The CDR3 consists of 16 residues. The germline gives CDR1 MNHEY, CDR2 SMNVEV (reference sequence). CDR3 coding DNA: TGTGCCAGCAGTTCACCCCGCGGACAGGGGGGAGATACGCAGTATTTT. It yields the protein CASSSPRGQGGDTQYF.

This clone was picked up a small number of times. The chain links TRBV2 to TRBJ1-1; D is possibly TRBD1 (6 bases). The CDR3 totals 14 residues. Germline V gene sequence: CDR1 SNHLY, CDR2 FYNNEI. The V and J ends lost 6 bases and 2 bases respectively, with 13 bases between them. Here the CDR3 reads CASRRQDLNTEAFF. CDR3 coding DNA: TGTGCCAGCAGGAGACAGGATCTTAACACTGAAGCTTTCTTT.

This chain joins TRBV7-2 and TRBJ2-7, with 10 nucleotides matching TRBD1. CDR1 and CDR2 from the germline V gene are SGHTA and FQGNSA. This CDR3 has 18 amino acids. J lost 4 bases, V lost 4 bases, and 16 bases had no gene match. CDR3: CASSSPRPRTGGIYEQYF. CDR3 nucleotides: TGTGCCAGCAGCTCTCCCAGACCCAGGACAGGGGGTATATACGAGCAGTACTTC.

This clone was counted a few times. The chain carries TRBV6-6 and TRBJ2-1, with D tentatively TRBD1 (5 bases). The V gene's germline CDR1 is MNHNY and CDR2 SVGAGI (reference sequence). Trimming pared 6 bases from V and 1 base from J, leaving 16 bases between. The CDR3 length is 16 residues. In DNA form, the CDR3 reads TGTGCCAGCAGCCTCTCCCAGGGTGTATCCTACAATGAGCAGTTCTTC. Translation: CASSLSQGVSYNEQFF.